Reported below is one T cell receptor beta chain. Roughly 0.45 to 1 ug RNA was reverse transcribed with random hexamers. TCRdb independently ran MiXCR on the immunoSEQ multiplex PCR reads; one entry per CDR3 protein. The sample consists of 210,000 or so distinct CDR3 sequences, around 93% of them appearing once. The source of the sample is a study of CD8 T cells in Susac syndrome. The CDR3 consists of 12 residues. Trimming left V 3 bases short and J 2 bases short, with 7 bases between. Germline CDR1 and CDR2: DFQATT and SNEGSKA (reference sequence). The rearrangement uses TRBV20-1 and TRBJ1-2; a possible D gene is TRBD1 (5 bases). The TCR was taken from a human donor with Susac syndrome. Input material: CD4+ T cells from PBMCs. CDR3 in DNA: TGCAGTGCTAGTGAGGGGAACTATGGCTACACCTTC. Translation: CSASEGNYGYTF.